This is a list of T cell receptor beta chains from one sample in a study of molecular identifiers for immune sequencing clone quantification. Each CDR3 protein gets one entry after TCRdb re-called the PCR reads with MiXCR. The repertoire includes about half a million distinct CDR3 sequences, about a quarter of them detected once, and under 0.85% sits in the top ten. Sequences were obtained from naive CD8+ T cells from blood, with Jurkat cell RNA spiked in. Receptor source: a human donor in good health. Some libraries in this study had Jurkat cell RNA spiked in. Both conserved end residues are part of each CDR3. A D gene is named only where the DNA matches it firmly. Clone size is given for some rows only: seen once, a few or many times, or a class if the clone is expanded.

CASSLGGDIYGYTF | TGTGCCAGCAGCTTAGGCGGGGACATCTATGGCTACACCTTC | TRBJ1-2 | NA | TRBV7-9 | few
CASGWGTSGRSYNEQFF | TGTGCCAGCGGTTGGGGGACTAGCGGGAGGTCATACAATGAGCAGTTCTTC | TRBJ2-1 | TRBD2 | TRBV11-2 | NA
CASSPRDRGIEQYF | TGTGCCAGCAGTCCCCGGGACAGGGGGATTGAGCAGTACTTC | TRBJ2-7 | TRBD1 | TRBV27 | NA
CASSLDGGAQYTEAFF | TGTGCCAGCAGTTTGGATGGGGGCGCTCAGTACACTGAAGCTTTCTTT | TRBJ1-1 | NA | TRBV27 | many
CASSLGTGHSPLHF | TGTGCCAGCAGTTTAGGGACAGGACATTCACCCCTCCACTTT | TRBJ1-6 | TRBD1 | TRBV27 | NA
CASSSKQDSGANVLTF | TGTGCCAGCAGCTCCAAACAGGACTCTGGGGCCAACGTCCTGACTTTC | TRBJ2-6 | NA | TRBV5-3 | NA
CASSVAPNYGYTF | TGTGCCAGCAGTGTGGCCCCTAACTATGGCTACACCTTC | TRBJ1-2 | NA | TRBV25-1 | few
CASRSRADDSGNTIYF | TGTGCCAGCAGGTCGCGGGCAGACGACTCTGGAAACACCATATATTTT | TRBJ1-3 | NA | TRBV28 | NA
CASSLQGDQPQHF | TGTGCCAGCAGTTTACAGGGAGATCAGCCCCAGCATTTT | TRBJ1-5 | NA | TRBV27 | many
CASSQPSTWDTQYF | TGTGCCAGCAGCCAACCCTCCACCTGGGATACGCAGTATTTT | TRBJ2-3 | NA | TRBV3-1 | few
CATSDPLPTGIGELFF | TGTGCCACCAGTGATCCGCTACCGACAGGGATCGGGGAGCTGTTTTTT | TRBJ2-2 | TRBD1 | TRBV24-1 | many
CASSLALRDTQCF | TGTGCCAGCAGCTTAGCCCTGAGAGATACGCAGTGTTTT | TRBJ2-3 | NA | TRBV7-9 | NA
CASRTAGRTGELFF | TGCGCCAGCAGGACAGCAGGGAGGACCGGGGAGCTGTTTTTT | TRBJ2-2 | NA | TRBV4-3 | few
CASSLSQGIQPQHF | TGTGCCAGCAGTTTATCTCAGGGAATTCAGCCCCAGCATTTT | TRBJ1-5 | NA | TRBV27 | few